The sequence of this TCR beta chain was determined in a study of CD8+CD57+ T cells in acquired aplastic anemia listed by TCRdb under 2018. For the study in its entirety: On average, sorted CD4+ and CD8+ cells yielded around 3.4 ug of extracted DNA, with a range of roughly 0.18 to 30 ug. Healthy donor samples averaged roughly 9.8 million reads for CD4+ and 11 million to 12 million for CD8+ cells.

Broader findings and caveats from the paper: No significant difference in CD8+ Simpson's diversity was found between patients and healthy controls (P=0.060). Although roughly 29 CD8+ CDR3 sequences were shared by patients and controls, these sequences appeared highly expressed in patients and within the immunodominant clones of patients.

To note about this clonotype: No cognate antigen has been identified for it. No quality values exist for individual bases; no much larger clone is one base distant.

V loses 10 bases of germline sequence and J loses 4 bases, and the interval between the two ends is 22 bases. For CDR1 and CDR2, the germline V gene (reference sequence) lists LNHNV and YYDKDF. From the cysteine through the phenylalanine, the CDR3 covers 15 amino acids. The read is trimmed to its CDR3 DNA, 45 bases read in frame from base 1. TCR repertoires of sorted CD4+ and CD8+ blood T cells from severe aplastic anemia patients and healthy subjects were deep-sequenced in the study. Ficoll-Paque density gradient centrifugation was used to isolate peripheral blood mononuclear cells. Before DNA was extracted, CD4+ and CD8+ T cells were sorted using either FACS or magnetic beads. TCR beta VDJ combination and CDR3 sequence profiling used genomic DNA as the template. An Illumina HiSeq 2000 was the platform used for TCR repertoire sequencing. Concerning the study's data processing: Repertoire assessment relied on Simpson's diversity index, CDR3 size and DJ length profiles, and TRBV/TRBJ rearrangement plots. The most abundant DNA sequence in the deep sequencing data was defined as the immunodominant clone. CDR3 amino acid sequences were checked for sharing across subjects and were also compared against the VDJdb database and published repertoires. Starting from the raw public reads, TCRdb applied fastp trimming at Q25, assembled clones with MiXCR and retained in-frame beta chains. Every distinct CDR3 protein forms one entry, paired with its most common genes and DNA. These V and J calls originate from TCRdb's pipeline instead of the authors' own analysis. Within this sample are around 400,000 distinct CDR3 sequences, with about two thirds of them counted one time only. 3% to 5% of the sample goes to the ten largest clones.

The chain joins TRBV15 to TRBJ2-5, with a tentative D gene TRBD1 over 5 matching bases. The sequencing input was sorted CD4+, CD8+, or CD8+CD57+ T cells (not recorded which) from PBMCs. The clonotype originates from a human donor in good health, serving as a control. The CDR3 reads CASTLGRVSGETQYF. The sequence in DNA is TGTGCCAGCACCCTAGGCAGGGTCTCAGGAGAGACCCAGTACTTC.